This entry concerns a single T cell receptor beta chain. Authors' processing steps: For nucleated cells, counts were estimated from reference gene primer amplification. The data were produced by immunoSEQ multiplex PCR, yet TCRdb's version contains in-frame clones alone and is incomplete. That table is the source of V, J and clone size, and D and trimming were worked out from the DNA. The sample records a few hundred thousand clones, 88% being singletons. The CDR3 has 18 residues. J gave up 0 bases and V 7 bases, and 16 bases lay outside the gene matches. Germline V gives CDR1 SGHDT, CDR2 YYEEEE. The sample belongs to a study of blood T cell repertoires in COVID-19. Study summary: The study drew acute and convalescent COVID-19 samples from the United States, Italy and Spain. T cells, B-cell-depleted T cells, or PBMCs supplied cDNA or gDNA.

The gene calls are TRBV5-6 and TRBJ1-1; 9 positions agree with TRBD1. This clonotype originated in a human donor in a cohort sampled during active COVID-19. The specimen was peripheral blood. The CDR3 sequence: CASSGKPGTGLLNTEAFF. The CDR3 DNA follows: TGTGCCAGCTCGGGGAAACCCGGGACAGGGCTACTGAACACTGAAGCTTTCTTT.